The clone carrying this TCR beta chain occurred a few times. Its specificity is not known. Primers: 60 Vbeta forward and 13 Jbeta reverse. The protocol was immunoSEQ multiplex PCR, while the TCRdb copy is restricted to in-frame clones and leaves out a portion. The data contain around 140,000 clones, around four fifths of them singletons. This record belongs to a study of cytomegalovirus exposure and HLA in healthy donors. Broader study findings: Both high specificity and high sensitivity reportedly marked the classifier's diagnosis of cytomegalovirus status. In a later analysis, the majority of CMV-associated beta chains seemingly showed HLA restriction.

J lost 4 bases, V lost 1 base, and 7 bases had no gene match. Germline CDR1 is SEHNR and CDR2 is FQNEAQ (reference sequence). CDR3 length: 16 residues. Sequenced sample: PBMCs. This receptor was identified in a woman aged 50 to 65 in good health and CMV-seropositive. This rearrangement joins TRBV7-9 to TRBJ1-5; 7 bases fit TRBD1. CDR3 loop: CASSLGGTDLNQPQHF. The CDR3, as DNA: TGTGCCAGCAGCTTAGGGGGGACAGATCTAAATCAGCCCCAGCATTTT. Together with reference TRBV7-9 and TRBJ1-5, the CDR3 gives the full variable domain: DTGVSQNPRHKITKRGQNVTFRCDPISEHNRLYWYRQTLGQGPEFLTYFQNEAQLEKSRLLSDRFSAERPKGSFSTLEIQRTEQGDSAMYLCASSLGGTDLNQPQHFGDGTRLSIL.